The rows below give T cell receptor beta chains drawn from one sample of a study of blood T cell repertoires in COVID-19. Profiling relied on immunoSEQ multiplex PCR, and the TCRdb table lists in-frame clones only, not all of them. The data contain about 100,000 clones, roughly 83% of them singletons. Sequencing was done on a sample of peripheral blood. The receptors shown here come from a human donor in a cohort sampled during active COVID-19. CDR3s include the opening cysteine and the closing phenylalanine or tryptophan. The D gene is left open where the match is weak. Clone size is shown for a subset of rows, as once, few, many or a class of expanded clone.

j_call clone_size v_call d_call cdr3_aa cdr3_nt
TRBJ2-5 - TRBV4-1 TRBD2 CASSQERGLAGEVETQYF TGCGCCAGCAGCCAAGAACGGGGACTAGCGGGAGAGGTAGAGACCCAGTACTTC
TRBJ2-1 - TRBV14 TRBD2 CASSQPTGTNNEQFF TGTGCCAGCAGCCAGCCCACCGGGACTAACAATGAGCAGTTCTTC
TRBJ2-5 - TRBV5-1 - CASSFSGEETQYF TGCGCCAGCAGCTTCTCAGGGGAAGAGACCCAGTACTTC
TRBJ2-3 few TRBV18 - CASSPKATDTQYF TGTGCCAGCTCACCCAAAGCAACAGATACGCAGTATTTT
TRBJ1-2 - TRBV18 TRBD1 CASSPRTGINYGYTF TGTGCCAGCTCACCCCGGACAGGGATTAACTATGGCTACACCTTC
TRBJ2-1 - TRBV2 TRBD2 CASYSGSSYNEQFF TGTGCCAGCTATAGCGGGAGTAGCTACAATGAGCAGTTCTTC
TRBJ2-3 - TRBV10-3 - CAITDSYTDTQYF TGTGCCATAACGGACAGCTACACAGATACGCAGTATTTT
TRBJ1-1 - TRBV6-5 TRBD1 CASSYWDREAEAFF TGTGCCAGCAGTTACTGGGACAGGGAGGCTGAAGCTTTCTTT
TRBJ1-2 once TRBV7-9 - CASRALAGAFGGGYTF TGTGCCAGCAGAGCTCTTGCGGGAGCCTTCGGTGGCGGCTACACCTTC
TRBJ1-1 once TRBV15 - CATSRELLTAMNTEAFF TGTGCCACCAGCAGAGAGCTCCTCACAGCCATGAACACTGAAGCTTTCTTT
TRBJ2-5 - TRBV9 TRBD2 CASSPRSGVQETQYF TGTGCCAGCAGCCCCCGGAGCGGGGTACAAGAGACCCAGTACTTC
TRBJ2-1 - TRBV2 TRBD2 CASSELGLASYNEQFF TGTGCCAGCAGTGAACTGGGACTAGCCTCCTACAATGAGCAGTTCTTC
TRBJ2-2 - TRBV28 - CASSPPQGIVRELFF TGTGCCAGCAGTCCCCCCCAGGGGATTGTAAGGGAGCTGTTTTTT
TRBJ2-3 - TRBV18 - CASSPEDTQYF TGTGCCAGCTCACCGGAGGATACGCAGTATTTT
TRBJ1-2 - TRBV21-1 - CASSKVGDVNYGYTF TGTGCCAGCAGCAAAGTGGGCGACGTTAACTATGGCTACACCTTC
TRBJ2-7 - TRBV7-6 TRBD1 CASSLYLGQGGKQYF TGTGCCAGCAGCTTATACCTGGGACAGGGGGGCAAGCAGTACTTC
TRBJ1-1 few TRBV12-2 - CASRLVRKGPQLNTEAFF TGTGCAAGTCGCTTAGTCAGGAAGGGGCCTCAGTTGAACACTGAAGCTTTCTTT
TRBJ2-3 - TRBV29-1 TRBD2 CSVAGLAASTDTQYF TGCAGCGTTGCGGGACTAGCGGCTAGCACAGATACGCAGTATTTT
TRBJ2-7 once TRBV11-2 - CASSLPNNEQYF TGTGCCAGCAGCTTACCGAACAACGAGCAGTACTTC
TRBJ2-5 few TRBV7-9 TRBD1 CASSPGDSRETQYF TGTGCCAGCAGCCCAGGGGACAGCCGAGAGACCCAGTACTTC
TRBJ2-2 - TRBV4-1 TRBD2 CASSQEGAGASLTGELFF TGCGCCAGCAGCCAAGAGGGAGCGGGGGCCTCACTCACCGGGGAGCTGTTTTTT
TRBJ2-3 - TRBV10-1 TRBD2 CASSARLAGRSTDTQYF TGCGCCAGCAGCGCCAGACTAGCGGGACGGTCGACAGATACGCAGTATTTT
TRBJ1-2 - TRBV6-1 - CASSEFDRRNYGYTF TGTGCCAGCAGTGAATTCGACAGGAGGAACTATGGCTACACCTTC
TRBJ2-7 many TRBV2 - CASSGTDSTYEQYF TGTGCCAGCAGTGGAACGGACAGCACCTACGAGCAGTACTTC
TRBJ2-2 - TRBV7-2 TRBD2 CASSTTSGGSGELFF TGTGCCAGCAGCACGACTAGCGGCGGCAGCGGGGAGCTGTTTTTT
TRBJ1-5 - TRBV6-5 TRBD1 CASSYRGPISNQPQHF TGTGCCAGCAGTTACAGGGGGCCCATCAGCAATCAGCCCCAGCATTTT
TRBJ2-3 - TRBV9 TRBD1 CASSAGQGTDTQYF TGTGCCAGCAGCGCGGGACAGGGGACAGATACGCAGTATTTT
TRBJ2-3 once TRBV5-1 - CASRSGSVYSDTQYF TGCGCCAGCAGATCAGGGTCTGTATACTCCGATACGCAGTATTTT
TRBJ2-3 - TRBV5-1 TRBD2 CASSKTSGSGTDTQYF TGCGCCAGCAGCAAGACTAGCGGGAGTGGTACAGATACGCAGTATTTT
TRBJ1-1 - TRBV14 - CASSPQDSSEAFF TGTGCCAGCAGCCCTCAGGACAGCTCTGAAGCTTTCTTT
TRBJ2-1 - TRBV3-1/TRBV3-2 - CASSQDAGEQFF TGTGCCAGCAGCCAAGATGCCGGTGAGCAGTTCTTC